This TCR beta chain was captured by sequencing in a study of blood T cell repertoires in COVID-19. As for the study in general: COVID-19 samples collected from the United States, Italy and Spain covered acute and convalescent phases.

The V end was cut by 2 bases, the J end by 3 bases, with 5 bases between. The CDR3 contains 12 residues. In germline, CDR1 is SGHTA, CDR2 FQGNSA. TCRdb keeps only in-frame clones here, not all; method: immunoSEQ multiplex PCR. The sample carries a few hundred thousand clones, 88% recorded once. The cohort comprised adults aged about 18 to 100 years residing in under 25 US areas. Sequences were obtained from PBMCs or T cells enriched from blood (not recorded which). V is TRBV7-2 and J is TRBJ2-7; D is possibly TRBD1 (5 bases). The TCR originated in a woman in her sixties or seventies in a cohort exposed to, infected with or recovered from COVID-19 (not recorded which). CDR3 nucleotides: TGTGCCAGCAGCTTACAGGGCTACGAGCAGTACTTC. Protein sequence: CASSLQGYEQYF.